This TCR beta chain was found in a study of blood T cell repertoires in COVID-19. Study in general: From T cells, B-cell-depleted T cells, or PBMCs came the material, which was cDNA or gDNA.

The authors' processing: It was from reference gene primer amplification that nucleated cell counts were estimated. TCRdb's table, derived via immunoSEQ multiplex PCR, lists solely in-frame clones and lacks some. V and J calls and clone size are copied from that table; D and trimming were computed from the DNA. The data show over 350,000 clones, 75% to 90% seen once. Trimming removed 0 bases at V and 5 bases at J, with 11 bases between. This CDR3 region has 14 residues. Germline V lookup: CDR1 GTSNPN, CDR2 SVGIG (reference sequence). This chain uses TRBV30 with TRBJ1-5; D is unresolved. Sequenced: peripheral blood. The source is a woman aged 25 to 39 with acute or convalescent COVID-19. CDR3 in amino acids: CAWSVRLSYQPQHF. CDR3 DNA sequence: TGTGCCTGGAGTGTCCGACTTTCTTATCAGCCCCAGCATTTT. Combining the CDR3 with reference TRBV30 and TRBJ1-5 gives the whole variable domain SQTIHQWPATLVQPVGSPLSLECTVEGTSNPNLYWYRQAAGRGLQLLFYSVGIGQISSEVPQNLSASRPQDRQFILSSKKLLLSDSGFYLCAWSVRLSYQPQHFGDGTRLSIL.